The rows below give T cell receptor beta chains drawn from one sample of a study of CD8+ T cells in alopecia areata. Profiling relied on immunoSEQ multiplex PCR, and the TCRdb table lists in-frame clones only, not all of them. Of approximately 150,000 clones listed, roughly 50% were seen once; the top ten hold approximately 6.8%. What was sequenced was CD4+ T cells sorted from blood. The receptors shown here come from a human donor with alopecia areata. CDR3s include the opening cysteine and the closing phenylalanine or tryptophan. D genes are given only for firm matches. Size values are once, few and many counts, or a class for expanded clones, and some rows have none.

J: TRBJ1-2; D: TRBD1; V: TRBV30; size: few; CDR3: CAFDRVYGYTF; DNA: TGTGCCTTCGACAGGGTTTATGGCTACACCTTC
J: TRBJ1-2; D: -; V: TRBV6-5; size: -; CDR3: CACTSGRTNYGYTF; DNA: TGTGCCTGCACATCGGGGAGGACGAACTATGGCTACACCTTC
J: TRBJ1-1; D: TRBD1; V: TRBV30; size: -; CDR3: CAWSSGTGSTEAFF; DNA: TGTGCCTGGAGTTCCGGGACAGGGAGCACTGAAGCTTTCTTT
J: TRBJ2-5; D: TRBD2; V: TRBV29-1; size: few; CDR3: CSVTSGETQYF; DNA: TGCAGCGTGACTAGCGGAGAGACCCAGTACTTC
J: TRBJ1-5; D: -; V: TRBV29-1; size: few; CDR3: CSVVWGFGQPQHF; DNA: TGCAGCGTTGTGTGGGGCTTCGGTCAGCCCCAGCATTTT
J: TRBJ2-5; D: -; V: TRBV7-8; size: once; CDR3: CASSSKGTQYF; DNA: TGTGCCAGCAGCTCCAAGGGGACCCAGTACTTC
J: TRBJ1-2; D: -; V: TRBV7-9; size: -; CDR3: CASSLHRDAGYTF; DNA: TGTGCCAGCAGCTTACACAGGGATGCTGGCTACACCTTC
J: TRBJ2-3; D: -; V: TRBV9; size: -; CDR3: CASSIRLTDTQYF; DNA: TGTGCCAGCAGCATCAGACTTACAGATACGCAGTATTTT
J: TRBJ2-3; D: TRBD2; V: TRBV18; size: -; CDR3: CASSPPGLAGADTQYF; DNA: TGTGCCAGCTCACCGCCGGGACTAGCGGGAGCGGATACGCAGTATTTT
J: TRBJ1-2; D: -; V: TRBV27; size: -; CDR3: CASSPTYVGGYTF; DNA: TGTGCCAGCAGTCCCACGTATGTGGGAGGCTACACCTTC
J: TRBJ2-3; D: TRBD2; V: TRBV19; size: few; CDR3: CASQLAGSAPTDTQYF; DNA: TGTGCCAGCCAACTAGCGGGCTCGGCCCCCACAGATACGCAGTATTTT
J: TRBJ2-7; D: TRBD2; V: TRBV30; size: -; CDR3: CAWSVRGGFYEQYF; DNA: TGTGCCTGGAGTGTACGGGGAGGGTTCTACGAGCAGTACTTC
J: TRBJ2-7; D: -; V: TRBV7-9; size: few; CDR3: CASSFPGIHEQYF; DNA: TGTGCCAGCAGTTTCCCCGGCATTCACGAGCAGTACTTC
J: TRBJ2-5; D: TRBD2; V: TRBV14; size: few; CDR3: CASSQGLAGAEYF; DNA: TGTGCCAGCAGCCAAGGGCTAGCGGGAGCTGAGTACTTC
J: TRBJ2-5; D: -; V: TRBV28; size: -; CDR3: CASSLPSAQETQYF; DNA: TGTGCCAGCAGTTTACCCTCGGCGCAAGAGACCCAGTACTTC
J: TRBJ2-7; D: TRBD2; V: TRBV5-1; size: -; CDR3: CASRHSPGLAGDRQYF; DNA: TGCGCCAGCAGACATTCCCCGGGACTAGCGGGAGACCGGCAGTACTTC
J: TRBJ1-5; D: -; V: TRBV5-1; size: -; CDR3: CASSLASGQPQHF; DNA: TGCGCCAGCAGCTTGGCTTCAGGCCAGCCCCAGCATTTT
J: TRBJ2-7; D: -; V: TRBV27; size: few; CDR3: CASRRPGTYEQYF; DNA: TGTGCCAGTCGCCGGCCGGGTACCTACGAGCAGTACTTC
J: TRBJ2-7; D: -; V: TRBV9; size: -; CDR3: CASSVLNGEQYF; DNA: TGTGCCAGCAGCGTACTTAATGGCGAGCAGTACTTC
J: TRBJ1-1; D: -; V: TRBV27; size: -; CDR3: CASSPGHSPEAFF; DNA: TGTGCCAGCAGTCCGGGTCATTCCCCTGAAGCTTTCTTT
J: TRBJ1-2; D: -; V: TRBV7-9; size: -; CDR3: CASSFPRGRITF; DNA: TGTGCCAGCAGCTTCCCGAGGGGGAGGATAACCTTC
J: TRBJ2-7; D: TRBD2; V: TRBV5-1; size: -; CDR3: CASSFTGTSGSEQYF; DNA: TGCGCCAGCAGCTTCACCGGGACTAGCGGGAGCGAGCAGTACTTC
J: TRBJ1-1; D: -; V: TRBV5-1; size: -; CDR3: CASSEGSGTEAFF; DNA: TGCGCCAGCAGTGAAGGGTCGGGCACTGAAGCTTTCTTT
J: TRBJ1-2; D: -; V: TRBV15; size: -; CDR3: CATSRDRGLIPGYTF; DNA: TGTGCCACCAGCAGAGATCGGGGCCTTATACCCGGCTACACCTTC
J: TRBJ2-7; D: -; V: TRBV7-2; size: -; CDR3: CASSAGGFEQYF; DNA: TGTGCCAGCAGCGCCGGAGGCTTCGAGCAGTACTTC
J: TRBJ1-1; D: TRBD1; V: TRBV5-4; size: few; CDR3: CASSAQGLGAFF; DNA: TGTGCCAGCAGCGCACAGGGGCTGGGAGCTTTCTTT
J: TRBJ2-1; D: -; V: TRBV30; size: -; CDR3: CAWSVRDGQFF; DNA: TGTGCCTGGAGTGTTCGGGATGGGCAGTTCTTC
J: TRBJ1-5; D: TRBD1; V: TRBV28; size: once; CDR3: CASSPSPGGGQPQHF; DNA: TGTGCCAGCAGCCCGAGCCCAGGGGGCGGGCAGCCCCAGCATTTT
J: TRBJ1-1; D: -; V: TRBV9; size: -; CDR3: CASSEGRDATEAFF; DNA: TGTGCCAGCAGCGAGGGGCGAGATGCGACTGAAGCTTTCTTT
J: TRBJ2-5; D: -; V: TRBV29-1; size: few; CDR3: CTTAGTNGETQYF; DNA: TGCACCACCGCCGGGACAAACGGGGAGACCCAGTACTTC
J: TRBJ2-4; D: -; V: TRBV11-3; size: -; CDR3: CASSSYLAKNIQYF; DNA: TGTGCCAGCAGCTCTTACCTAGCCAAAAACATTCAGTACTTC
J: TRBJ2-7; D: -; V: TRBV18; size: few; CDR3: CARGQQLLRAVYF; DNA: TGTGCCAGAGGGCAACAACTCCTACGAGCAGTATACTTC
J: TRBJ2-1; D: -; V: TRBV29-1; size: -; CDR3: CSVLGRGDEQFF; DNA: TGCAGCGTTCTAGGGCGCGGCGATGAGCAGTTCTTC
J: TRBJ1-2; D: TRBD1; V: TRBV5-1; size: -; CDR3: CASSSRQGDYGYTF; DNA: TGCGCCAGCAGCTCAAGACAGGGCGACTATGGCTACACCTTC
J: TRBJ2-5; D: -; V: TRBV29-1; size: -; CDR3: CSVEDQWRQETQYF; DNA: TGCAGCGTTGAAGATCAATGGCGGCAAGAGACCCAGTACTTC
J: TRBJ1-5; D: -; V: TRBV5-1; size: -; CDR3: CASSLGSLNQPQHF; DNA: TGCGCCAGCAGCTTGGGAAGCCTCAATCAGCCCCAGCATTTT
J: TRBJ2-1; D: TRBD2; V: TRBV29-1; size: -; CDR3: CSVMERLAGGVEQFF; DNA: TGCAGCGTTATGGAGAGACTAGCGGGAGGCGTTGAGCAGTTCTTC
J: TRBJ2-3; D: TRBD1; V: TRBV29-1; size: -; CDR3: CSVGRQGNTQYF; DNA: TGCAGCGTTGGCCGACAGGGCAATACGCAGTATTTT
J: TRBJ2-2; D: -; V: TRBV11-3; size: -; CDR3: CASSLVGTGELFF; DNA: TGTGCCAGCAGCCTCGTGGGCACCGGGGAGCTGTTTTTT
J: TRBJ1-2; D: -; V: TRBV5-1; size: -; CDR3: CASSLGFDTYGYTF; DNA: TGCGCCAGCAGCTTGGGTTTCGATACCTATGGCTACACCTTC
J: TRBJ2-7; D: -; V: TRBV6-5; size: -; CDR3: CASRNGDEQYF; DNA: TGTGCCAGCAGAAACGGGGACGAGCAGTACTTC
J: TRBJ2-3; D: -; V: TRBV7-2; size: -; CDR3: CASSFYRSTDTQYF; DNA: TGTGCCAGCAGCTTTTACAGGTCCACAGATACGCAGTATTTT
J: TRBJ1-1; D: -; V: TRBV7-9; size: -; CDR3: CASSSTHEAFF; DNA: TGTGCCAGCAGCTCCACGCATGAAGCTTTCTTT
J: TRBJ2-1; D: TRBD2; V: TRBV25-1; size: few; CDR3: CASSPRGSGSLGNEQFF; DNA: TGTGCCAGCAGTCCTCGGGGTAGCGGGAGTTTGGGCAATGAGCAGTTCTTC
J: TRBJ1-5; D: -; V: TRBV5-1; size: few; CDR3: CASSYGGLGQPQHF; DNA: TGCGCCAGCAGCTATGGGGGCTTAGGCCAGCCCCAGCATTTT
J: TRBJ2-1; D: -; V: TRBV4-1; size: -; CDR3: CASREGTSYNEQFF; DNA: TGCGCCAGCAGGGAAGGGACTTCCTACAATGAGCAGTTCTTC
J: TRBJ2-5; D: -; V: TRBV2; size: -; CDR3: CASSLWTSQETQYF; DNA: TGTGCCAGCAGTTTGTGGACAAGCCAAGAGACCCAGTACTTC
J: TRBJ2-2; D: -; V: TRBV19; size: few; CDR3: CASSKQGGTGELFF; DNA: TGTGCCAGTAGTAAACAGGGTGGCACCGGGGAGCTGTTTTTT
J: TRBJ2-3; D: -; V: TRBV2; size: few; CDR3: CASSPGVADTQYF; DNA: TGTGCCAGCAGTCCAGGGGTTGCAGATACGCAGTATTTT
J: TRBJ2-7; D: -; V: TRBV27; size: few; CDR3: CASSLHLSSYEQYF; DNA: TGTGCCAGCAGTCTACACCTGAGCTCCTACGAGCAGTACTTC
J: TRBJ2-1; D: TRBD2; V: TRBV29-1; size: few; CDR3: CSVELAGINEQFF; DNA: TGCAGCGTTGAACTAGCGGGGATTAATGAGCAGTTCTTC
J: TRBJ1-2; D: TRBD1; V: TRBV29-1; size: -; CDR3: CSVEGGVTGGYGYTF; DNA: TGCAGCGTCGAGGGGGGGGTTACAGGGGGATATGGCTACACCTTC
J: TRBJ2-3; D: -; V: TRBV29-1; size: -; CDR3: CSVVIPGDTQYF; DNA: TGCAGCGTTGTAATCCCGGGTGATACGCAGTATTTT
J: TRBJ2-7; D: TRBD1; V: TRBV5-1; size: once; CDR3: CASSLAGTGDEQYF; DNA: TGCGCCAGCAGCTTGGCTGGGACAGGAGACGAGCAGTACTTC